Here is one T cell receptor beta chain with its context. The antigen is not known. These data belong to a study of OX40 agonist ivuxolimab in advanced cancers. Prior autoimmune disease or systemic immunosuppression barred patients. Study-wide points: In general, CD8+ T cells held more expanded clones than CD4+ did, on average.

Germline V gives CDR1 SGHRS, CDR2 YFSETQ. The CDR3 has 15 residues. V gave up 5 bases and J gave up 4 bases; unmatched junction bases: 7. TCRdb's copy holds only in-frame clones and misses some; the assay was immunoSEQ multiplex PCR. The table has about 81,000 clones, roughly 80% seen once; the top ten hold 6.6%. The chain is built from TRBV5-1 and TRBJ1-1; 11 bases fit TRBD1. This sequence originates from an adult with an advanced solid tumor such as melanoma, head and neck, liver or kidney cancer. The source was CD4+ or CD8+ T cells sorted from blood, collected in a trial of the OX40 agonist ivuxolimab. CDR3 residues: CASREAGTGGTEAFF. The CDR3 bases are TGCGCCAGCAGGGAAGCCGGGACAGGGGGCACTGAAGCTTTCTTT. The whole variable domain, remainder taken from reference TRBV5-1 and TRBJ1-1, is KAGVTQTPRYLIKTRGQQVTLSCSPISGHRSVSWYQQTPGQGLQFLFEYFSETQRNKGNFPGRFSGRQFSNSRSEMNVSTLELGDSALYLCASREAGTGGTEAFFGQGTRLTVV.